This entry lists 24 T cell receptor beta chains sequenced from one sample in a study of T-cell reconstitution after alpha-beta-depleted transplantation in children. Unique molecular identifiers were incorporated into the prepared TCRbeta library. TCRdb re-called the PCR reads with MiXCR, one entry per CDR3 protein. The sample carries a few hundred thousand distinct CDR3 sequences, roughly a quarter recorded once. The material sequenced was PBMCs, taken before TCRalphabeta/CD19-depleted stem cell transplant. Every receptor here comes from a boy less than two years old with Wiskott-Aldrich syndrome, due to receive a stem cell transplant.

The table lists this clonotype with a few counts. The chain links TRBV6-1 to TRBJ2-7, with 9 bases fitting TRBD1. The CDR3 has 14 residues. J gave up 4 bases and V 7 bases, and 8 bases lay outside the gene matches. Germline assignment: CDR1 MNHNS and CDR2 SASEGT. CDR3: CASIAGTGYYEQYF. The CDR3 DNA sequence: TGTGCCAGCATCGCCGGGACAGGGTATTACGAGCAGTACTTC.

This clonotype was picked up a small number of times. CDR3 sequence: CASMGIPGQGGFEAFF. For the CDR3, the DNA is TGCGCCAGCATGGGAATTCCGGGACAGGGGGGTTTTGAAGCTTTCTTT. The V gene is TRBV5-1, the J gene TRBJ1-1; 11 bases align to TRBD1. The CDR3 is 16 residues long. V lost 6 bases, J lost 7 bases, and 14 bases stayed unmatched. Germline V gene sequence: CDR1 SGHRS, CDR2 YFSETQ.

The genes are TRBV20-1 and TRBJ2-2; D is undetermined. Germline CDR1 is DFQATT and CDR2 is SNEGSKA (reference sequence). This CDR3 spans 16 amino acids. V was trimmed by 0 bases and J by 0 bases, leaving 11 bases between them. In nucleotides, the CDR3 is TGCAGTGCTAGAGAGGCACAGCCCGCGAACACCGGGGAGCTGTTTTTT. Its protein is CSAREAQPANTGELFF.

The CDR3 nucleotides read TGTGCCAGCAGTGTACGTACACTAGCGGGAGAGGGCAATGAGCAGTTCTTC. Its protein is CASSVRTLAGEGNEQFF. This chain connects TRBV27 to TRBJ2-1; TRBD2 matches at 11 bases. The germline CDR1 and CDR2 sequences are MNHEY and SMNVEV (reference sequence). V dropped 5 bases and J dropped 6; count of bases not matched to a gene: 12. The CDR3 sequence is 17 residues long.

In this sample, this clonotype turned up a few times. This chain uses TRBV5-1 with TRBJ2-1, with D tentatively TRBD2 (6 bases). Germline V CDR1 and CDR2: SGHRS, YFSETQ. This CDR3 has 16 residues. Trimming pared 4 bases from V and 0 bases from J, leaving 14 bases between. This chain's CDR3 is CASSTAGLSSYNEQFF. CDR3 DNA sequence: TGCGCCAGCAGCACGGCGGGACTGAGCTCCTACAATGAGCAGTTCTTC.

V usage is TRBV20-1 and J usage is TRBJ2-3; the D gene is possibly TRBD2 (5 bases). In germline, CDR1 is DFQATT, CDR2 SNEGSKA (reference sequence). CDR3 size: 15 residues. The CDR3 DNA reads as TGCAGCCCCCCTGGTGGCGGGCCGATCACAGATACGCAGTATTTT. Translated, it gives CSPPGGGPITDTQYF.

This clonotype turned up a few times. This sequence joins TRBV6-5 and TRBJ2-1, with D uncertain. CDR1 is MNHEY and CDR2 is SVGAGI in the germline V gene. The CDR3 runs to 12 residues. Trimming took 2 bases from V and 10 from J, leaving 9 bases between them. CDR3 sequence reads: CASSYPAGEQFF. The DNA for the CDR3 is TGTGCCAGCAGTTACCCCGCTGGCGAGCAGTTCTTC.

The V gene is TRBV30, the J gene TRBJ2-3, with no clear D. V gave up 4 bases and J gave up 2 bases, with 13 bases separating them. The CDR3 covers 14 residues. Germline CDR1 GTSNPN, CDR2 SVGIG (reference sequence). The CDR3 loop is CAWTYGPNTDTQYF. The CDR3 nucleotides are TGTGCCTGGACGTATGGGCCCAACACAGATACGCAGTATTTT. The full variable domain, completed using reference TRBV30 and TRBJ2-3, is SQTIHQWPATLVQPVGSPLSLECTVEGTSNPNLYWYRQAAGRGLQLLFYSVGIGQISSEVPQNLSASRPQDRQFILSSKKLLLSDSGFYLCAWTYGPNTDTQYFGPGTRLTVL.

This clonotype was detected only a few times. The rearrangement joins TRBV9 to TRBJ2-1, with a weak D call TRBD2 (6 bases). The germline V gene has CDR1 SGDLS and CDR2 YYNGEE. V lost 3 bases and J lost 0, with 13 bases in between. The CDR3 sequence is 16 residues long. The CDR3 DNA sequence: TGTGCCAGCAGCGCTACGCTAGCGCCCTCCTACAATGAGCAGTTCTTC. As protein: CASSATLAPSYNEQFF.

The V and J genes are TRBV20-1 and TRBJ2-7, with 14 bases matching TRBD2. There are 15 residues in the CDR3. V shed 4 bases, J shed 6 bases, and the junction held 8 bases outside the gene matches. Germline V CDR1 and CDR2: DFQATT, SNEGSKA (reference sequence). The CDR3 protein is CSAIGRLAGGVEQYF. In nucleotides, the CDR3 is TGCAGTGCTATAGGGCGACTAGCGGGAGGGGTCGAGCAGTACTTC.

This clonotype showed up just a few times. The J gene is TRBJ1-1, the V gene TRBV7-2; 8 bases match TRBD1. Germline lookup yields CDR1 SGHTA and CDR2 FQGNSA. The CDR3 is 14 amino acids. The J segment lost 5 bases and the V segment lost 5 bases, leaving 7 bases of the junction unmatched. CDR3 protein: CASSARTGLTEAFF. CDR3 DNA sequence: TGTGCCAGCAGCGCACGGACAGGGCTTACTGAAGCTTTCTTT.

In regard to this clonotype: Sequence at one end of the junction differs from germline and may be a read error. The chain links TRBV10-3 to TRBJ1-2; D possibly corresponds to TRBD1 (5 bases). The length of the CDR3 is 13 residues. The germline CDR1 and CDR2 sequences are ENHRY and SYGVKD. In nucleotides, the CDR3 is TGTGCCATCAGTGTCTGGGGGAACTATGGCCACACCTTC. It translates to CAISVWGNYGHTF.

In its sample, this clonotype was seen a few times. The chain carries TRBV29-1 and TRBJ2-1; TRBD2 matches 14 bases. Germline V gene sequence: CDR1 SQVTM, CDR2 ANQGSEA. This CDR3 has 17 residues. The ends lost 6 bases at V and 0 bases at J; junction bases unmatched: 7. This chain's CDR3 is CSVPGLAGAGSYNEQFF. In nucleotides, the CDR3 is TGCAGCGTGCCGGGACTAGCGGGAGCCGGCTCCTACAATGAGCAGTTCTTC.

This clonotype was counted many times. This chain joins TRBV5-1 and TRBJ2-5, with unresolved D. The ends were cut back, 2 bases at V and 4 bases at J, with 6 bases in the middle. The germline gives CDR1 SGHRS, CDR2 YFSETQ. The CDR3 has 12 residues. Written as DNA, the CDR3 is TGCGCCAGCAGCTTCAGTGTAGAGACCCAGTACTTC. This gives the protein CASSFSVETQYF. The variable domain in full, with the rest retrieved from reference TRBV5-1 and TRBJ2-5, is KAGVTQTPRYLIKTRGQQVTLSCSPISGHRSVSWYQQTPGQGLQFLFEYFSETQRNKGNFPGRFSGRQFSNSRSEMNVSTLELGDSALYLCASSFSVETQYFGPGTRLLVL.

The chain recombines TRBV29-1 with TRBJ1-2; 10 bases agree with TRBD1. This CDR3 is 16 amino acids long. Germline V CDR1 and CDR2: SQVTM, ANQGSEA. J lost 0 bases, V lost 4 bases, and 8 bases had no gene match. CDR3 sequence (DNA): TGCAGCGTTGTCAGACAGGGGGCGCGGTCTAACTATGGCTACACCTTC. It encodes CSVVRQGARSNYGYTF.

This clonotype was picked up a small number of times. The V call is TRBV5-5, the J call TRBJ2-7, with TRBD2 matching over 7 bases. J was trimmed by 2 bases and V by 4 bases; bases with no gene match: 6. This CDR3 is 14 amino acids long. In germline, CDR1 is SGHKS, CDR2 YYEKEE (reference sequence). CDR3 nucleotide sequence: TGTGCCAGCAGCACCTTGGGGGGGGCCTACGAGCAGTACTTC. Translating gives CASSTLGGAYEQYF.

The chain joins TRBV29-1 to TRBJ2-1; 7 nucleotides agree with TRBD2. The CDR3 is made up of 11 amino acids. Trimming cost V 7 bases and J 6 bases; bases outside gene matches: 3. CDR1 and CDR2 (germline): SQVTM, ANQGSEA. The CDR3 region is CSAGGFNEQFF. CDR3 coding DNA: TGCAGCGCGGGGGGATTCAATGAGCAGTTCTTC.

The chain employs TRBV5-1 and TRBJ2-7, with D perhaps TRBD1 or TRBD2 (5 bases each). The germline CDR1 and CDR2 sequences are SGHRS and YFSETQ. This CDR3 comprises 13 residues. The germline V and J ends were trimmed by 5 bases and 3 bases, with 12 bases remaining between them. In nucleotides, the CDR3 is TGCGCCAGCAGTCTGGGGGTGGGCTACGAGCAGTACTTC. Amino acids: CASSLGVGYEQYF.

This clonotype came up a few times. The V and J genes are TRBV4-1 and TRBJ2-1; 13 positions match TRBD2. The CDR3 has 15 residues. CDR1 and CDR2 from the germline V gene are MGHRA and YSYEKL. J was trimmed by 13 bases and V by 0 bases; bases with no gene match: 6. In DNA form, the CDR3 reads TGCGCCAGCAGCCAAGACAGGGGACTAGCGGGACGACAGTTCTTC. Translation gives CASSQDRGLAGRQFF.

The V and J genes are TRBV12-5 and TRBJ1-6, with 7 bases that match TRBD1. Germline V gives CDR1 LGHNT, CDR2 FRNRAP. Trimming took 2 bases from V and 4 from J; bases not matched to a gene: 2. This CDR3 has 15 amino acids. CDR3 protein: CASGLLTGYNSPLHF. The CDR3 coding sequence is TGTGCTAGTGGTTTGCTGACAGGGTATAATTCACCCCTCCACTTT.

In this sample, this clonotype is medium-sized. V usage is TRBV7-2 and J usage is TRBJ1-6; D gene uncertain. Trimming took 1 base from V and 4 from J, leaving 5 bases between them. Germline CDR1 is SGHTA and CDR2 is FQGNSA. The CDR3 covers 14 residues. CDR3 DNA sequence: TGTGCCAGCAGCTTAGGCGGTTATAATTCACCCCTCCACTTT. Residues: CASSLGGYNSPLHF. Combining the CDR3 with reference TRBV7-2 and TRBJ1-6 gives the whole variable domain GAGVSQSPSNKVTEKGKDVELRCDPISGHTALYWYRQSLGQGLEFLIYFQGNSAPDKSGLPSDRFSAERTGGSVSTLTIQRTQQEDSAVYLCASSLGGYNSPLHFGNGTRLTVT.

The gene calls are TRBV20-1 and TRBJ2-1; the match to TRBD2 covers 7 bases. Germline CDR1 and CDR2: DFQATT and SNEGSKA (reference sequence). There are 13 residues in the CDR3. The junction had 1 base not matched to a gene; V was cut back by 3 bases and J by 2 bases. For the CDR3, the DNA is TGCAGTGCTAGCCTAGCGGCCTACAATGAGCAGTTCTTC. It translates to CSASLAAYNEQFF.

This chain connects TRBV7-2 to TRBJ2-1; 7 bases fit TRBD2. V shed 5 bases and J 8 bases; nucleotides not matched to a gene: 9. Per the germline V gene, CDR1 is SGHTA and CDR2 is FQGNSA. The CDR3 runs to 14 residues. This CDR3 reads CASSRTGTMHEQFF. CDR3 bases: TGTGCCAGCAGCCGAACCGGGACTATGCATGAGCAGTTCTTC.

This chain connects TRBV12-3 or TRBV12-4 to TRBJ1-5, with a tentative D call TRBD1 (6 bases). V was clipped by 2 bases and J by 4 bases, with 9 bases between them. This CDR3 is built from 14 residues. The CDR3 loop is CASSLKGVNQPQHF. CDR3 nucleotide sequence: TGTGCCAGCAGTTTAAAGGGGGTAAATCAGCCCCAGCATTTT.